A single sample gave rise to the 29 T cell receptor beta chains below, sequenced in a study of CD8 T cells in Susac syndrome. The authors reverse transcribed roughly 0.5 to 1 ug RNA with random hexamers. TCRdb processed the immunoSEQ multiplex PCR reads anew with MiXCR; each CDR3 protein has one entry. The sample has 150,000 or so distinct CDR3 sequences; about 90% are singletons. Sequencing was carried out using CD4+ T cells from PBMCs. These receptors were taken from a human donor in good health.

The chain combines TRBV29-1 with TRBJ1-1, with D unclear. V lost 6 bases and J lost 7, with 15 bases in between. Germline V gives CDR1 SQVTM, CDR2 ANQGSEA. The CDR3 extends over 12 amino acids. This CDR3 is CSVSRTGDEAFF. The CDR3 region has the DNA TGCAGCGTCTCACGGACCGGGGATGAAGCTTTCTTT.

This rearrangement joins TRBV3-1 to TRBJ1-1, with a weak D call TRBD1 (5 bases). The CDR3 sequence is 16 residues long. Trimming left V 0 bases short and J 4 bases short, with 15 bases between. The germline V gene has CDR1 LGHDT and CDR2 YNNKEL (reference sequence). The chain's CDR3 is CASSQDNRGLGTEAFF. The DNA for the CDR3 is TGTGCCAGCAGCCAAGATAATCGGGGCCTGGGCACTGAAGCTTTCTTT.

This chain links TRBV2 with TRBJ1-2, with a possible D match to TRBD1 (5 bases). From germline, CDR1 is SNHLY and CDR2 FYNNEI. V was cut by 7 bases and J by 7 bases, with 22 bases left in between. The CDR3 is 15 amino acids. This CDR3 reads CASTSPGVNQFGYTF. Written as DNA, the CDR3 is TGTGCCAGCACCAGCCCGGGGGTAAACCAATTTGGCTACACCTTC. The whole variable domain, filled in from reference TRBV2 and TRBJ1-2, reads EPEVTQTPSHQVTQMGQEVILRCVPISNHLYFYWYRQILGQKVEFLVSFYNNEISEKSEIFDDQFSVERPDGSNFTLKIRSTKLEDSAMYFCASTSPGVNQFGYTFGSGTRLTVV.

The chain has TRBV9 and TRBJ1-1; tentatively, D is TRBD1 (5 bases). V was shortened by 0 bases and J by 3 bases, with 12 bases between the two germline ends. The V gene's germline CDR1 is SGDLS and CDR2 YYNGEE. The CDR3 is made up of 15 amino acids. The CDR3 sequence is CASSVVGTRDTEAFF. CDR3 DNA sequence: TGTGCCAGCAGCGTAGTCGGGACTCGGGACACTGAAGCTTTCTTT.

This clonotype was seen just once. This chain connects TRBV5-1 to TRBJ2-1, with 9 nucleotides matching TRBD1. CDR3 length: 15 residues. Per the germline V gene, CDR1 is SGHRS and CDR2 is YFSETQ. V shed 3 bases, J shed 4 bases, and the junction held 5 bases outside the gene matches. CDR3 bases: TGCGCCAGCAGCTGGGGACAGGGAGGGTACAATGAGCAGTTCTTC. Translated: CASSWGQGGYNEQFF.

The CDR3 spells CASSLGTSAYNEQFF. In DNA, the CDR3 is TGTGCCAGCAGCCTAGGGACTAGCGCCTACAATGAGCAGTTCTTC. J is TRBJ2-1 and V is TRBV4-2; 10 bases are a match to TRBD2. From germline, CDR1 is LGHNA and CDR2 YNFKEQ. After removal of 4 bases from V and 2 bases from J, the junction contained 2 bases not matched to a gene. The CDR3 contains 15 residues.

In this sample, this clonotype turned up a few times. This chain uses TRBV12-3 or TRBV12-4 with TRBJ2-3; 7 nucleotides align to TRBD2. CDR3 length: 15 residues. V was clipped by 3 bases and J by 1 base; unmatched bases: 4. The CDR3: CASSFGLAGTDTQYF. CDR3 bases: TGTGCCAGCAGTTTCGGTCTAGCGGGCACAGATACGCAGTATTTT.

The chain combines TRBV5-8 with TRBJ2-1; D is undetermined. V lost 1 base, J lost 3 bases, and 11 bases lay in between. The CDR3 length is 15 residues. The germline CDR1 and CDR2 sequences are SGHTS and YDEGEE. DNA for the CDR3: TGTGCCAGCAGCTTGATCGGAGCCCACTACAATGAGCAGTTCTTC. Its protein product is CASSLIGAHYNEQFF.

The J gene is TRBJ1-5, the V gene TRBV5-1, with no clear D. The CDR3 has 12 residues. The V end lost 3 bases, the J end lost 7 bases, and 8 bases lay between the germline ends. Germline CDR1 reads SGHRS; CDR2 reads YFSETQ. CDR3 nucleotides: TGCGCCAGCAGCTCTGACGCCCAGCCCCAGCATTTT. It is translated as CASSSDAQPQHF.

The gene calls are TRBV29-1 and TRBJ1-2; 8 bases are a match to TRBD1. The trim removed 0 bases at V and 4 bases at J, leaving 7 bases unmatched. The germline gives CDR1 SQVTM, CDR2 ANQGSEA. This CDR3 is built from 15 residues. The CDR3 loop is CSVEDPGQALYGYTF. DNA for the CDR3: TGCAGCGTTGAAGATCCGGGACAGGCACTCTATGGCTACACCTTC.

The gene calls are TRBV29-1 and TRBJ1-3; tentative D call: TRBD1 (5 bases). Germline V gene data show CDR1 as SQVTM and CDR2 as ANQGSEA. This CDR3 spans 15 amino acids. Trimming took off 6 bases at V and 6 bases at J, with 21 bases between the two ends. The CDR3 DNA reads TGCAGCGTGGGCCTGACGAGGGGCCCTGAAAACACCATATATTTT. Translating gives CSVGLTRGPENTIYF.

The chain employs TRBV5-6 and TRBJ1-1; TRBD1 agrees at 10 bases. This CDR3 contains 23 residues. CDR1 is SGHDT, CDR2 YYEEEE, per germline. Unmatched junction bases numbered 24, after V lost 0 bases and J lost 1 base. CDR3 nucleotides: TGTGCCAGCAGCTTGGGGGGTTGGAGACAGGGGGCCCGTATGACGTCCGGGAACACTGAAGCTTTCTTT. Its protein is CASSLGGWRQGARMTSGNTEAFF.

The rearrangement joins TRBV18 to TRBJ1-1; D is unclear. The germline CDR1 and CDR2 sequences are KGHSH and LQKENI. CDR3 size: 13 residues. V lost 3 bases and J 3 bases, leaving 8 bases between the germline ends. The chain's CDR3 is CASSPGIDTEAFF. In nucleotides, the CDR3 is TGTGCCAGCTCACCGGGAATCGACACTGAAGCTTTCTTT.

The chain links TRBV28 to TRBJ2-7; TRBD2 matches at 10 bases. The J segment lost 7 bases and the V segment lost 4 bases, leaving 10 bases of the junction unmatched. The CDR3 is 15 amino acids. Germline-derived CDR1 and CDR2 are MDHEN and SYDVKM. DNA for the CDR3: TGTGCCAGCAGTTACCCGGCTAGCGGGGGCAGGGAGCAGTACTTC. Amino acids: CASSYPASGGREQYF.

The chain couples TRBV9 to TRBJ2-5; 14 nucleotides agree with TRBD2. Germline V gene sequence: CDR1 SGDLS, CDR2 YYNGEE. Losses at the gene ends were 4 bases for V and 4 bases for J; bases not matched to a gene: 6. There are 16 residues in the CDR3. CDR3 sequence: CASSTGLAGGGETQYF. CDR3 in DNA: TGTGCCAGCAGCACCGGACTAGCGGGGGGCGGAGAGACCCAGTACTTC. The entire variable domain, with the rest obtained from reference TRBV9 and TRBJ2-5, is as follows: DSGVTQTPKHLITATGQRVTLRCSPRSGDLSVYWYQQSLDQGLQFLIQYYNGEERAKGNILERFSAQQFPDLHSELNLSSLELGDSALYFCASSTGLAGGGETQYFGPGTRLLVL.

J is TRBJ2-1 and V is TRBV2; possibly TRBD2 for D (6 bases). Germline CDR1 and CDR2: SNHLY and FYNNEI. The CDR3 has 14 residues. Trimming stripped 6 bases from V and 7 bases from J, with 16 bases between. The CDR3 loop reads CASRGLTAWNEQFF. CDR3 nucleotide sequence: TGTGCCAGCAGAGGACTAACAGCGTGGAATGAGCAGTTCTTC.

The chain is built from TRBV9 and TRBJ2-3; unclear D gene. The germline V and J ends were trimmed by 0 bases and 2 bases, with 13 bases remaining between them. The CDR3 is made up of 16 amino acids. CDR1 is SGDLS, CDR2 YYNGEE, per germline. The CDR3, as DNA: TGTGCCAGCAGCGTAGGGACCCGGCCACACACAGATACGCAGTATTTT. Translation: CASSVGTRPHTDTQYF. Combining the CDR3 with reference TRBV9 and TRBJ2-3 gives the whole variable domain DSGVTQTPKHLITATGQRVTLRCSPRSGDLSVYWYQQSLDQGLQFLIQYYNGEERAKGNILERFSAQQFPDLHSELNLSSLELGDSALYFCASSVGTRPHTDTQYFGPGTRLTVL.

The gene calls are TRBV9 and TRBJ2-7; no reliable D call. The germline CDR1 and CDR2 sequences are SGDLS and YYNGEE. The length of the CDR3 is 13 residues. Trimming left V 4 bases short and J 2 bases short, with 10 bases between. The CDR3 region has the DNA TGTGCCAGCAGCTTCCAGGACCCCTACGAGCAGTACTTC. This sequence encodes CASSFQDPYEQYF.

The chain has TRBV6-5 and TRBJ2-2, with D perhaps matching TRBD1 (5 bases). The CDR3 runs to 12 residues. V lost 7 bases and J lost 6, with 9 bases in between. Germline CDR1 reads MNHEY; CDR2 reads SVGAGI. The CDR3 loop reads CASKGIAGELFF. CDR3 coding DNA: TGTGCCAGCAAGGGGATAGCCGGGGAGCTGTTTTTT.

The chain uses TRBV5-1 and TRBJ2-7; D unclear. CDR1 and CDR2 from the germline V gene are SGHRS and YFSETQ. V dropped 4 bases and J dropped 3 bases, with 11 bases sitting between them. The CDR3 extends over 13 amino acids. CDR3 sequence: CASSPEALYEQYF. For the CDR3, the DNA is TGCGCCAGCAGCCCAGAAGCCCTCTACGAGCAGTACTTC.

The rearrangement links TRBV12-3 or TRBV12-4 to TRBJ1-4, with a weak D call TRBD1 (5 bases). Trimming removed 3 bases from V and 2 bases from J, with 10 bases in between. This CDR3 has 15 residues. The CDR3 DNA sequence: TGTGCCAGCAGTTTTAGGGGCCTCACTAATGAAAAACTGTTTTTT. This sequence encodes CASSFRGLTNEKLFF.

The chain carries TRBV5-1 and TRBJ2-7; 7 bases agree with TRBD1. The germline gives CDR1 SGHRS, CDR2 YFSETQ. The CDR3 totals 13 residues. The V gene end was trimmed by 5 bases and the J gene end by 1 base; junction bases not matched to a gene: 3. The CDR3 reads CASSSTGSYEQYF. CDR3 sequence (DNA): TGCGCCAGCAGTTCGACAGGGTCCTACGAGCAGTACTTC.

The chain couples TRBV7-2 to TRBJ1-3; D remains ambiguous. This CDR3 has 14 residues. Looked up from germline, CDR1 is SGHTA and CDR2 is FQGNSA. V was clipped by 5 bases and J by 2 bases, with 10 bases between them. In DNA, the CDR3 is TGTGCCAGCAGCCTGGGATCCCCTGGAAACACCATATATTTT. Translated: CASSLGSPGNTIYF.

The CDR3 loop is CASSLIGLDNEQFF. DNA of the CDR3: TGCGCCAGCAGCTTGATCGGGCTTGACAATGAGCAGTTCTTC. The gene calls are TRBV5-1 and TRBJ2-1; no clear D gene. The CDR3 length is 14 residues. With 1 base removed from V and 5 bases from J, the gap between germline ends came to 10 bases. Germline-derived CDR1 and CDR2 are SGHRS and YFSETQ.

The chain uses TRBV7-2 and TRBJ2-1; 9 nucleotides agree with TRBD2. J was trimmed by 4 bases and V by 1 base; bases with no gene match: 5. This CDR3 is 16 amino acids long. Germline CDR1 is SGHTA and CDR2 is FQGNSA. Here the CDR3 reads CASSLGSGRGYNEQFF. The CDR3 nucleotides read TGTGCCAGCAGCTTAGGTAGCGGGAGAGGGTACAATGAGCAGTTCTTC.

This sequence joins TRBV19 and TRBJ1-3; tentatively, D is TRBD1 (5 bases). Germline V CDR1 and CDR2: LNHDA, SQIVND (reference sequence). Deletions cut 10 bases from V and 0 bases from J, with 19 bases between. The CDR3 loop spans 16 amino acids. The CDR3 loop is CATAAGGTSSGNTIYF. The CDR3 DNA reads TGTGCCACCGCCGCCGGGGGGACGAGCTCTGGAAACACCATATATTTT.

The CDR3 here is CASILQGGKVVRGLEKLFF. CDR3 bases: TGTGCCAGCATTCTTCAAGGAGGCAAGGTCGTACGTGGGCTCGAAAAACTGTTTTTT. V usage is TRBV2 and J usage is TRBJ1-4, with no clear D. CDR1 and CDR2 from the germline V gene are SNHLY and FYNNEI. The CDR3 sequence is 19 residues long. The V end lost 7 bases, the J end lost 8 bases, and 32 bases lay between the germline ends. The whole variable domain, filled in from reference TRBV2 and TRBJ1-4, reads EPEVTQTPSHQVTQMGQEVILRCVPISNHLYFYWYRQILGQKVEFLVSFYNNEISEKSEIFDDQFSVERPDGSNFTLKIRSTKLEDSAMYFCASILQGGKVVRGLEKLFFGSGTQLSVL.

The gene calls are TRBV4-1 and TRBJ2-1, with 10 bases lining up with TRBD2. The ends lost 0 bases at V and 5 bases at J; junction bases unmatched: 4. In germline, CDR1 is MGHRA, CDR2 YSYEKL. CDR3 size: 16 residues. CDR3: CASSQESGLANNEQFF. The CDR3, as DNA: TGCGCCAGCAGCCAAGAGTCGGGACTAGCGAACAATGAGCAGTTCTTC.

This chain links TRBV5-1 with TRBJ1-4, with D possibly being TRBD1 (5 bases). Germline-derived CDR1 and CDR2 are SGHRS and YFSETQ. V lost 3 bases and J lost 8, with 17 bases in between. CDR3 length: 15 residues. For the CDR3, the DNA is TGCGCCAGCAGCTCCGCCCGCTCTTGGGGGGAAAAACTGTTTTTT. Amino acids: CASSSARSWGEKLFF.